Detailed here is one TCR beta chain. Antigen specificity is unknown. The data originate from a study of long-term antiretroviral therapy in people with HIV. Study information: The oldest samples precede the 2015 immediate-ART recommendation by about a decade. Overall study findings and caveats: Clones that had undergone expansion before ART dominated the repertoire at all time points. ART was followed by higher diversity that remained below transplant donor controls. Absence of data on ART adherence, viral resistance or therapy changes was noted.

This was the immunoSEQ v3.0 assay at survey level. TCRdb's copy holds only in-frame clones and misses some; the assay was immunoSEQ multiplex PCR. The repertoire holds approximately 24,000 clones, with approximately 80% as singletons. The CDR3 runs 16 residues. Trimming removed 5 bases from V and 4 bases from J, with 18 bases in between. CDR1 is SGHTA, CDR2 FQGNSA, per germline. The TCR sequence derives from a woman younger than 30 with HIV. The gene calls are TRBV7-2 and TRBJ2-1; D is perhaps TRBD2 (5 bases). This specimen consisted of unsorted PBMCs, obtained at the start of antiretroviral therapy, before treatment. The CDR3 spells CASSPGGFAGYNEQFF. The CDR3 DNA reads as TGTGCCAGCAGCCCGGGTGGGTTTGCGGGTTACAATGAGCAGTTCTTC.